The subject of this entry is one TCR beta chain. This clonotype occurred a few times. No cognate antigen has been identified for it. Per-nucleotide qualities are absent, and no much larger clonotype sits a single base away. The library was obtained by 5' RACE. Sequencing was carried out with an Illumina HiSeq 2500. A second PCR of roughly 7 to 12 cycles was run with a J-beta primer mix and a sample-barcoded 5' primer. A template-switch 5' adaptor carrying 12 random nucleotides introduced a unique molecular identifier onto each TCR beta cDNA molecule. At least 2.5 million CDR3-containing paired-end reads were obtained from each sample. First-strand cDNA was synthesized from all RNA with the Mint cDNA synthesis kit, primed by a TRBC-specific oligonucleotide. After uracil-DNA glycosylase treatment, a first 18-cycle PCR used universal primers M1SS and BC2_uni_R on all cDNA. Processing in the source paper ran as follows. Each sample was normalized by randomly selecting 1 million high-quality reads, each carrying a distinct molecular identifier. Reads sharing molecular identifiers were discarded rather than binned into consensus sequences. MiTCR, run with a Q25 quality threshold and the strictest error-elimination algorithm, handled CDR3 identification, clonotype clustering and error correction. Lower-bound total TCR beta diversity was estimated with a nonparametric unseen species model using Euler transformation. TCRdb applied fastp at Q25 and MiXCR to the public reads, then kept only in-frame beta chains. When rows share a CDR3 protein, they turn into one entry using the most common DNA and genes. The V and J calls and clone size come from TCRdb's table, not from the authors' own analysis. The sample table contains 600,000 to 900,000 distinct CDR3 sequences; only one count was recorded for approximately 24% of them. The top ten constitute roughly 3.1% of the sample.

The CDR3 starts with the cysteine, ends with the phenylalanine, and has 14 residues. This entry keeps only the CDR3 DNA: 42 bases, framed from base 1. CDR1 MNHEY and CDR2 SVGAGI are derived from the germline V gene. At the junction V is shortened by 6 bases and J by 6 bases; bases outside the gene matches: 7. The record originates from a study of blood T cells in healthy people across ages (dated by TCRdb to the mid-2010s). Study-level background: In model experiments, template switching captured roughly one uniquely barcoded TCR beta cDNA molecule for every two T cells. The study measured age-related changes in TCR beta repertoire diversity using deep sequencing normalized with unique cDNA molecular identifiers. Donors were grouped into four age groups: young (average roughly 17 years), middle-aged (about 38), aged (over 55) and long-lived (just over 80). Two additional independent replicas of 1 million unique cDNA reads from the same blood draw were analyzed for two donors (one aged 18 to 30 and one aged 80 or older). General conclusions and limits of the study: Observed TCR beta diversity per million T cells fell roughly linearly with age, and a significant reduction was already apparent by age approximately 41. Estimates of total diversity based on one million sequenced T cells were regarded as lower bounds and as underestimates. Because the CMV infection status of the donors was unknown, age-related changes in expanded clonotypes may potentially have been confounded. The percentage of naive T cells measured by flow cytometry correlated strongly with observed TCR beta diversity. Compared with the aged group, the long-lived group had more naive CD4+ T cells, fewer expanded clones and increased TCR diversity, a pattern suggesting age selection. Because profiling used bulk unsorted PBMCs, naive and antigen-experienced compartments could not be compared conclusively.

Donors were 39 systemically healthy Caucasian individuals from Russia aged roughly 6 to 90 years. Roughly 11 milliliters of peripheral blood were drawn from each donor into EDTA-treated Vacutainer tubes. Ficoll-Paque density-gradient centrifugation was used to isolate PBMCs, with at least 6.5 million per sample. Total RNA was extracted from PBMCs with Trizol reagent, with at least 5 micrograms obtained per sample. For every donor, an aliquot of PBMCs went through flow cytometry to measure the percentages of naive CD45RAhigh/CD27high T cells. These data also formed part of another study, on T cells of mothers and their children. The second study's authors report: Nine systemically healthy Caucasian individuals served as donors, namely three mothers together with their six children. cDNA synthesis used all of the extracted RNA, with approximately 1.6 ug of RNA in each 15 ul reaction. Sample barcodes and 2-4 random nucleotides were added via the M1S primer in the second PCR. Over 8 million TCR beta CDR3 reads were obtained for each mother, and 2.7 million or so reads were obtained for each child. In both related and unrelated pairs, thymic selection shapes the output of TCR recombination in a similar way, with inherited differences having only a minor effect. Normalized repertoire overlap was always found to be slightly, but never significantly, higher in related mother-child pairs than in unrelated mother-child pairs. No persistent microchimeric T cell clones were detected, at a sensitivity of approximately 100 clones per million clonotypes. Deep NGS was used in the study to compare the TCR beta repertoires of mothers and children and to look for features that separate related mother-child pairs from unrelated individuals. On average, the children were roughly 10 +/- 4 years old, while the mothers were 40 +/- 4 years old. After adapter ligation was performed with NEBNext reagents, the libraries were sequenced on an Illumina HiSeq 2000 with 100+100 nt paired-end reads. To prevent cross-contamination, the mother and child libraries were prepared a month apart and were sequenced in separate runs. For each donor, between about 450,000 and 2,300,000 distinct TCR beta clonotypes were identified. Naive TCR beta clonotypes were estimated from low-frequency clonotypes matched to each donor's FACS-determined naive share, without sorting.

The rearranged segments are TRBV6-5 and TRBJ1-4, and TRBD1 aligns with 7 junction nucleotides. This clonotype originated in a boy between 10 and 17 years old in good health. Source material: blood. The sequence in DNA is TGTGCCAGCAGCACAGGGGTTGGCGATGAAAAACTGTTTTTT. This codes for CASSTGVGDEKLFF.